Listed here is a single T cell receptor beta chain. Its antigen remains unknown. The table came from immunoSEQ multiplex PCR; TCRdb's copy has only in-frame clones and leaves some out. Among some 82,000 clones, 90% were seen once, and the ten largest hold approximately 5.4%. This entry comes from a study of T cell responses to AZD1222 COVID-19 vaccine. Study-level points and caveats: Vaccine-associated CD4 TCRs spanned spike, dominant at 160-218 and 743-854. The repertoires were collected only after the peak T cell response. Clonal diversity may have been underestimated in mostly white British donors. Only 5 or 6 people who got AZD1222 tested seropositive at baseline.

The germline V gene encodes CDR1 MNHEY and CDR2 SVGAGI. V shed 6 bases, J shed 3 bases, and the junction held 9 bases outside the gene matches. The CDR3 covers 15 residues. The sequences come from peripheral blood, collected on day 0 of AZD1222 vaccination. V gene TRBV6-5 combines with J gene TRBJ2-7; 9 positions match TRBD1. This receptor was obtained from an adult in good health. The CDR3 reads CASRYRDRANYEQYF. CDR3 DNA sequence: TGTGCCAGCAGGTACCGGGACAGGGCCAACTACGAGCAGTACTTC.